What follows are 24 T cell receptor beta chains derived from one specimen sequenced in a study of T cell changes during pregnancy in multiple sclerosis. Method: immunoSEQ multiplex PCR; TCRdb's copy keeps in-frame clones and lacks some. The sample shows 30,000 to 40,000 clones, roughly 89% of them seen only once. This sample comprised CD8+ T cells from peripheral blood mononuclear cells, obtained in the second trimester of pregnancy. These receptors were taken from a female donor with multiple sclerosis, enrolled in a pregnancy study.

The chain carries TRBV29-1 and TRBJ1-1; a weak D match, TRBD1 (6 bases). Germline loops: CDR1 SQVTM, CDR2 ANQGSEA. CDR3 size: 11 residues. Trimming pared 7 bases from V and 4 bases from J, leaving 10 bases between. The CDR3 protein is CSGHRVTEAFF. DNA for the CDR3: TGCAGCGGTCACAGGGTCACTGAAGCTTTCTTT.

This clone was observed a single time. The chain recombines TRBV9 with TRBJ2-4, with TRBD1 matching over 7 bases. The V and J ends lost 0 bases and 8 bases, in that order; junction bases with no gene match: 2. Germline loops: CDR1 SGDLS, CDR2 YYNGEE. This CDR3 region has 13 residues. The CDR3 DNA sequence: TGTGCCAGCAGCGTAGAGGGGGCAGACATTCAGTACTTC. Translation: CASSVEGADIQYF.

The chain links TRBV5-6 to TRBJ2-7; perhaps TRBD2 as D (6 bases). Germline V gene lookup returns CDR1 SGHDT and CDR2 YYEEEE. There are 14 residues in the CDR3. V lost 2 bases, J lost 2 bases, and 11 bases lay in between. The CDR3 is CASSLGGNAYEQYF. The CDR3 DNA is TGTGCCAGCAGCTTAGGCGGGAACGCCTACGAGCAGTACTTC.

The rearrangement joins TRBV7-9 to TRBJ2-7, with TRBD1 matching over 10 bases. CDR1 and CDR2 from the germline V gene are SEHNR and FQNEAQ (reference sequence). The CDR3 spans 16 residues. The J segment lost 3 bases and the V segment lost 5 bases, leaving 10 bases of the junction unmatched. The CDR3 region has the DNA TGTGCCAGCAGCATCTCTCCCGGGACAGGGGACTACGAGCAGTACTTC. Translating it yields CASSISPGTGDYEQYF.

The chain recombines TRBV4-3 with TRBJ2-2; TRBD2 is a possible D gene (6 bases). The CDR3 length is 14 residues. The germline gives CDR1 LGHNA, CDR2 YSLEER. V was pared by 1 base and J by 4 bases, with 7 bases between. The DNA for the CDR3 is TGCGCCAGCAGCCAAGGGAGGGCCACCGGGGAGCTGTTTTTT. Translated, it gives CASSQGRATGELFF.

This chain joins TRBV10-3 and TRBJ2-6; D is undetermined. The germline gives CDR1 ENHRY, CDR2 SYGVKD. CDR3 length equals 15 residues. The ends were cut back, 4 bases at V and 0 bases at J, with 7 bases in the middle. CDR3 residues: CAISGAVSGANVLTF. The DNA of the CDR3 is TGTGCCATCAGTGGGGCCGTCTCTGGGGCCAACGTCCTGACTTTC.

V and J are TRBV30 and TRBJ1-1; D unclear. Germline V gives CDR1 GTSNPN, CDR2 SVGIG (reference sequence). This CDR3 has 14 residues. Trimming stripped 5 bases from V and 3 bases from J, with 16 bases between. The DNA of the CDR3 is TGTGCCTGGGGGAATGGAGGGATCTACACTGAAGCTTTCTTT. It translates to CAWGNGGIYTEAFF.

The chain carries TRBV6-5 and TRBJ2-3, with unresolved D. CDR3 length: 13 amino acids. Between the trimmed V and J ends, which lost 5 bases and 2 bases, there was a span of 8 bases. Per germline, CDR1 MNHEY and CDR2 SVGAGI. DNA of the CDR3: TGTGCCAGCAGTCGAGGATACACAGATACGCAGTATTTT. Amino acid sequence: CASSRGYTDTQYF.

J is TRBJ1-2 and V is TRBV6-6, with 8 bases that match TRBD1. The CDR3 covers 12 residues. The germline V gene has CDR1 MNHNY and CDR2 SVGAGI (reference sequence). With 9 bases clipped from V and 8 bases from J, the junction kept 8 bases outside the gene matches. DNA of the CDR3: TGTGCCAGTGGACAGGGCAGGGACGGCTACACCTTC. This codes for CASGQGRDGYTF.

This chain uses TRBV18 with TRBJ1-2; 10 nucleotides agree with TRBD1. Trimming removed 6 bases from V and 5 bases from J; junction bases left unmatched: 6. Germline CDR1 KGHSH, CDR2 LQKENI. The CDR3 extends over 14 amino acids. CDR3 DNA: TGTGCCAGCTCCCGACCGGGACAGGGGTATGGCTACACCTTC. Translation: CASSRPGQGYGYTF.

The chain recombines TRBV19 with TRBJ2-7, with 9 bases that match TRBD1. CDR3 length: 14 amino acids. Trimming removed 5 bases from V and 1 base from J; junction bases left unmatched: 3. Germline CDR1 LNHDA, CDR2 SQIVND (reference sequence). CDR3 coding DNA: TGTGCCAGTAGTCGGGGACAGGGTTCCTACGAGCAGTACTTC. Translation gives CASSRGQGSYEQYF. The whole variable domain, remainder taken from reference TRBV19 and TRBJ2-7, is DGGITQSPKYLFRKEGQNVTLSCEQNLNHDAMYWYRQDPGQGLRLIYYSQIVNDFQKGDIAEGYSVSREKKESFPLTVTSAQKNPTAFYLCASSRGQGSYEQYFGPGTRLTVT.

The rearrangement joins TRBV5-8 to TRBJ2-1; D might be TRBD2 (5 bases). Germline V gene data show CDR1 as SGHTS and CDR2 as YDEGEE. V was shortened by 7 bases and J by 0 bases, with 20 bases between the two germline ends. The CDR3 has 17 amino acids. The CDR3 sequence: CASFQEDSSRSYNEQFF. The CDR3 bases are TGTGCCAGCTTCCAGGAGGACTCCTCCCGCTCCTACAATGAGCAGTTCTTC.

The J gene is TRBJ2-3, the V gene TRBV15; TRBD1 matches 7 bases. CDR3 size: 14 residues. The germline V gene has CDR1 LNHNV and CDR2 YYDKDF (reference sequence). V dropped 3 bases and J dropped 2; count of bases not matched to a gene: 2. The chain's CDR3 is CATSSGTVTDTQYF. The CDR3 DNA is TGTGCCACCAGCAGCGGGACAGTCACAGATACGCAGTATTTT.

The chain couples TRBV19 to TRBJ1-5, with D maybe TRBD1 (6 bases). Germline CDR1 and CDR2: LNHDA and SQIVND (reference sequence). The ends were cut back, 3 bases at V and 2 bases at J, with 17 bases in the middle. This CDR3 spans 17 amino acids. The CDR3 sequence is CASSISPRAGGNQPQHF. CDR3 bases: TGTGCCAGTAGTATTTCCCCCCGGGCAGGGGGCAATCAGCCCCAGCATTTT.

This chain uses TRBV29-1 with TRBJ2-3; TRBD1 agrees at 7 bases. Germline assignment: CDR1 SQVTM and CDR2 ANQGSEA. This CDR3 region has 12 residues. Trimming removed 4 bases from V and 5 bases from J; junction bases left unmatched: 3. CDR3 protein: CSVGTGGDTQYF. CDR3 DNA sequence: TGCAGCGTTGGGACAGGCGGAGATACGCAGTATTTT.

The V call is TRBV19, the J call TRBJ2-1, with D unresolved. With 3 bases removed from V and 8 bases from J, the gap between germline ends came to 14 bases. The CDR3 spans 14 residues. In germline, CDR1 is LNHDA, CDR2 SQIVND (reference sequence). CDR3 sequence (DNA): TGTGCCAGTAGTATGGTCCTGGTGCTAGATGAGCAGTTCTTC. This encodes CASSMVLVLDEQFF.

The chain recombines TRBV6-5 with TRBJ2-7, with D possibly TRBD2 on 5 matching bases. This CDR3 spans 13 amino acids. Germline loops: CDR1 MNHEY, CDR2 SVGAGI. V lost 4 bases to trimming and J lost 2 bases, with 9 bases between them. The CDR3 coding sequence is TGTGCCAGCAGTTTCGGGGATGCCTACGAGCAGTACTTC. This codes for CASSFGDAYEQYF.

A word on this clone: Germline and junction disagree at one end, which may indicate a read error. The J gene is TRBJ1-1, the V gene TRBV27; D is perhaps TRBD1 (6 bases). There are 17 residues in the CDR3. Germline assignment: CDR1 MNHEY and CDR2 SMNVEV (reference sequence). The CDR3 is CASSLSGGAPSNTEVFF. The CDR3 nucleotides read TGTGCCAGCAGTTTATCGGGGGGGGCCCCCTCGAACACTGAAGTTTTCTTT.

The chain links TRBV14 to TRBJ1-1, with D possibly being TRBD1 (5 bases). Germline lookup yields CDR1 SGHDN and CDR2 FVKESK. The CDR3 runs 17 residues. The V end was cut by 3 bases, the J end by 3 bases, with 20 bases between. CDR3 loop: CASSQTGGGRTYTEAFF. As DNA, the CDR3 is TGTGCCAGCAGCCAGACTGGCGGGGGTAGAACCTACACTGAAGCTTTCTTT. The complete variable domain, with remaining parts taken from reference TRBV14 and TRBJ1-1, reads EAGVTQFPSHSVIEKGQTVTLRCDPISGHDNLYWYRRVMGKEIKFLLHFVKESKQDESGMPNNRFLAERTGGTYSTLKVQPAELEDSGVYFCASSQTGGGRTYTEAFFGQGTRLTVV.

The chain is built from TRBV5-5 and TRBJ1-2; D possibly corresponds to TRBD1 (5 bases). The V gene's germline CDR1 is SGHKS and CDR2 YYEKEE (reference sequence). The CDR3 runs 14 residues. V was clipped by 4 bases and J by 5 bases, with 15 bases between them. CDR3 amino acids: CASSNLQETYGYTF. Written as DNA, the CDR3 is TGTGCCAGCAGCAACCTACAGGAGACATATGGCTACACCTTC.

In this sample, this clone turned up a few times. V usage is TRBV6-1 and J usage is TRBJ2-5; D might be TRBD2 (6 bases). This CDR3 is 14 amino acids long. Germline CDR1 is MNHNS and CDR2 is SASEGT. The germline V and J ends were trimmed by 2 bases and 5 bases, with 12 bases remaining between them. This CDR3 reads CASSEKVEGETQYF. Here the CDR3 DNA reads TGTGCCAGCAGTGAAAAAGTGGAGGGCGAGACCCAGTACTTC.

The chain joins TRBV7-6 to TRBJ1-1; D not certain. The ends were cut back, 4 bases at V and 7 bases at J, with 10 bases in the middle. Germline lookup yields CDR1 SGHVS and CDR2 FNYEAQ. There are 12 residues in the CDR3. The CDR3 here is CASSSPGVEAFF. CDR3 DNA sequence: TGTGCCAGCAGCTCCCCGGGAGTTGAAGCTTTCTTT.

V usage is TRBV5-4 and J usage is TRBJ1-1; D unresolved. Germline CDR1 SGHNT, CDR2 YYREEE (reference sequence). Trimming pared 6 bases from V and 7 bases from J, leaving 19 bases between. The CDR3 contains 14 residues. The CDR3 loop is CASTETDNWNEAFF. The CDR3 nucleotides read TGTGCCAGCACCGAAACCGACAACTGGAATGAAGCTTTCTTT.

The V call is TRBV14, the J call TRBJ2-7, with a tentative D call TRBD1 (6 bases). With 3 bases removed from V and 5 bases from J, the gap between germline ends came to 14 bases. Germline-derived CDR1 and CDR2 are SGHDN and FVKESK. This CDR3 has 14 residues. Here the CDR3 DNA reads TGTGCCAGCAGCCAGGGGGCGGGTATCGACGAGCAGTACTTC. Its translation is CASSQGAGIDEQYF.